The next 10 T cell receptor beta chains were all read from a single sample in a study of brain T cells in children with intractable seizures. The protocol was immunoSEQ multiplex PCR, while the TCRdb copy is restricted to in-frame clones and leaves out a portion. The sample comprises tens of thousands of clones, about 90% of which are singletons, and roughly 24% rests with the top ten. The specimen was peripheral blood, collected at surgery. These receptors were collected from a girl aged 2 to 9 with Rasmussen encephalitis and intractable seizures.

The chain combines TRBV2 with TRBJ1-2; D gene unclear. Trimming shortened V by 10 bases and J by 0 bases, and 24 bases separated the two germline ends. Per germline, CDR1 SNHLY and CDR2 FYNNEI. This CDR3 has 17 amino acids. CDR3 loop: CATLGADIDPSNYGYTF. DNA for the CDR3: TGTGCCACCCTAGGAGCCGATATTGACCCTTCTAACTATGGCTACACCTTC.

Only one count was recorded for this clone. The chain employs TRBV12-2 and TRBJ1-1; the listed D gene, TRBD1, was not tested against the DNA. TRBV12-2 is given as a pseudogene. The CDR3 covers 12 residues. The CDR3 loop is CASRPGTGQAFF. The CDR3 DNA reads as TGTGCAAGTCGCCCGGGGACAGGGCAAGCTTTCTTT.

This chain uses TRBV29-1 with TRBJ2-2; 11 nucleotides align to TRBD2. This CDR3 has 14 residues. Per the germline V gene, CDR1 is SQVTM and CDR2 is ANQGSEA. The V gene end was trimmed by 6 bases and the J gene end by 5 bases; junction bases not matched to a gene: 5. CDR3 sequence (DNA): TGCAGCGTCGGGACTAGCGGCGGGACCGGGGAGCTGTTTTTT. It specifies CSVGTSGGTGELFF.

The chain carries TRBV7-2 and TRBJ2-7, with D perhaps TRBD1 (6 bases). From germline, CDR1 is SGHTA and CDR2 FQGNSA. The CDR3 extends over 14 amino acids. V was pared by 0 bases and J by 4 bases, with 10 bases between. The CDR3 nucleotides are TGTGCCAGCAGCTTAGCCAGGGGTGAATACGAGCAGTACTTC. It is translated as CASSLARGEYEQYF.

CDR3 coding DNA: TGTGCCAGCAGCCAAGGGTACAGGGGGCGCCCCGAGCAGTACTTC. Translation: CASSQGYRGRPEQYF. This chain uses TRBV3-1 (or the pseudogene TRBV3-2) with TRBJ2-7, with 9 bases fitting TRBD1. The ends lost 1 base at V and 6 bases at J; junction bases unmatched: 7. The CDR3 consists of 15 residues. Germline assignment: CDR1 LGHDT and CDR2 YNNKEL (reference sequence).

The chain combines TRBV12-5 with TRBJ1-2, with D possibly being TRBD1 (5 bases). In germline, CDR1 is LGHNT, CDR2 FRNRAP. CDR3 length: 14 residues. V was cut by 0 bases and J by 5 bases, with 10 bases left in between. The CDR3 DNA is TGTGCTAGTGGTTTGGTAGACAGACGTTATGGCTACACCTTC. Amino acids: CASGLVDRRYGYTF.

The J gene is TRBJ1-3, the V gene TRBV7-9; D unresolved. V was pared by 11 bases and J by 2 bases, with 13 bases between. The V gene's germline CDR1 is SEHNR and CDR2 FQNEAQ (reference sequence). The CDR3 spans 13 residues. Written as DNA, the CDR3 is TGTGCCGGTTCAATTGTCACTGGAAACACCATATATTTT. Translated, it gives CAGSIVTGNTIYF. Combining the CDR3 with reference TRBV7-9 and TRBJ1-3 gives the whole variable domain DTGVSQNPRHKITKRGQNVTFRCDPISEHNRLYWYRQTLGQGPEFLTYFQNEAQLEKSRLLSDRFSAERPKGSFSTLEIQRTEQGDSAMYLCAGSIVTGNTIYFGEGSWLTVV.

This chain connects TRBV30 to TRBJ2-1, with 11 positions matching TRBD2. The V and J ends lost 3 bases and 6 bases, in that order; junction bases with no gene match: 10. Germline V lookup: CDR1 GTSNPN, CDR2 SVGIG (reference sequence). CDR3 size: 16 residues. CDR3 protein: CAWRVSSGGAGNEQFF. The CDR3 coding sequence is TGTGCCTGGAGAGTGAGTAGCGGGGGGGCTGGCAATGAGCAGTTCTTC.

In regard to this clone: Mismatch with germline at one junction end may stem from a read error. This chain joins TRBV5-1 and TRBJ1-2; tentative D call: TRBD1 (5 bases). The CDR3 loop spans 14 amino acids. Looked up from germline, CDR1 is SGHRS and CDR2 is YFSETQ. CDR3 sequence (DNA): TGCGCCAGCGGCTTGTTAGGAGGGGACTATGGCTACACCTTC. Translation: CASGLLGGDYGYTF.

The chain recombines TRBV12-3 or TRBV12-4 with TRBJ2-7; D is unresolved. The CDR3 is made up of 11 amino acids. V lost 3 bases and J lost 6, with 6 bases in between. Here the CDR3 reads CASSLGREQYF. The CDR3 DNA is TGTGCCAGCAGTTTGGGTCGCGAGCAGTACTTC.